The T cell receptor (beta chain) described here comes from a study of T cells after yellow fever vaccination. As for the study in general: Some fractions had low cell numbers, and these were prepared with SMART-Seq v4 Ultra Low Input. Regarding the study as a whole: When the response was secondary, it was weaker but reached its peak faster, day 5 versus 15. Detected again after the booster were most primary-vaccination clones, at roughly 95% CD4 and approximately 85% CD8.

V was pared by 5 bases and J by 2 bases, with 5 bases of the junction left unmatched. Germline CDR1 and CDR2: SGHRS and YFSETQ. This CDR3 region has 14 residues. Regarding this clonotype: No antigen is known for it. Given a much more abundant clone one base away, this may be a read error.

TCRdb analysed the 5' RACE reads with MiXCR anew, one entry per CDR3 protein. This sample has about 350,000 distinct CDR3 sequences, with roughly 11% found just once. The genes are TRBV5-1 and TRBJ2-5; the match to TRBD2 covers 8 bases. The sequence was collected from a man between 18 and 35 years old who received the YFV17D yellow fever vaccine. The sequenced sample was PBMCs, obtained on the day of the first yellow fever vaccination. The CDR3 here is CASRAAGGQETQYF. The CDR3 DNA reads TGCGCCAGCAGAGCCGCGGGGGGACAAGAGACCCAGTACTTC.